The clone carrying this T cell receptor beta chain was observed a handful of times. The germline V gene encodes CDR1 SNHLY and CDR2 FYNNEI. The V and J ends lost 10 bases and 3 bases, in that order; junction bases with no gene match: 10. The CDR3 has 14 amino acids. This specimen belongs to a study of T-cell memory formation after mild COVID-19. Turning to the study itself: Largely donor-specific sequence clusters came from a couple of donors.

TCRdb reanalysed the 5' RACE reads using MiXCR and keeps one entry per CDR3 protein. The table lists approximately 430,000 distinct CDR3 sequences, around 22% of them singletons. The source of this sequence is an adult woman who had mild COVID-19 (a few samples of this study predate the infection). Cell type and time point are not known. The specimen sequenced was PBMCs or a T cell subset sorted from them (not recorded which). V gene TRBV2 combines with J gene TRBJ2-7, with 9 bases aligning to TRBD1. CDR3 nucleotide sequence: TGTGCCATCAGAGACGGGACAGGGATCTACGAGCAGTACTTC. Translating it yields CAIRDGTGIYEQYF.